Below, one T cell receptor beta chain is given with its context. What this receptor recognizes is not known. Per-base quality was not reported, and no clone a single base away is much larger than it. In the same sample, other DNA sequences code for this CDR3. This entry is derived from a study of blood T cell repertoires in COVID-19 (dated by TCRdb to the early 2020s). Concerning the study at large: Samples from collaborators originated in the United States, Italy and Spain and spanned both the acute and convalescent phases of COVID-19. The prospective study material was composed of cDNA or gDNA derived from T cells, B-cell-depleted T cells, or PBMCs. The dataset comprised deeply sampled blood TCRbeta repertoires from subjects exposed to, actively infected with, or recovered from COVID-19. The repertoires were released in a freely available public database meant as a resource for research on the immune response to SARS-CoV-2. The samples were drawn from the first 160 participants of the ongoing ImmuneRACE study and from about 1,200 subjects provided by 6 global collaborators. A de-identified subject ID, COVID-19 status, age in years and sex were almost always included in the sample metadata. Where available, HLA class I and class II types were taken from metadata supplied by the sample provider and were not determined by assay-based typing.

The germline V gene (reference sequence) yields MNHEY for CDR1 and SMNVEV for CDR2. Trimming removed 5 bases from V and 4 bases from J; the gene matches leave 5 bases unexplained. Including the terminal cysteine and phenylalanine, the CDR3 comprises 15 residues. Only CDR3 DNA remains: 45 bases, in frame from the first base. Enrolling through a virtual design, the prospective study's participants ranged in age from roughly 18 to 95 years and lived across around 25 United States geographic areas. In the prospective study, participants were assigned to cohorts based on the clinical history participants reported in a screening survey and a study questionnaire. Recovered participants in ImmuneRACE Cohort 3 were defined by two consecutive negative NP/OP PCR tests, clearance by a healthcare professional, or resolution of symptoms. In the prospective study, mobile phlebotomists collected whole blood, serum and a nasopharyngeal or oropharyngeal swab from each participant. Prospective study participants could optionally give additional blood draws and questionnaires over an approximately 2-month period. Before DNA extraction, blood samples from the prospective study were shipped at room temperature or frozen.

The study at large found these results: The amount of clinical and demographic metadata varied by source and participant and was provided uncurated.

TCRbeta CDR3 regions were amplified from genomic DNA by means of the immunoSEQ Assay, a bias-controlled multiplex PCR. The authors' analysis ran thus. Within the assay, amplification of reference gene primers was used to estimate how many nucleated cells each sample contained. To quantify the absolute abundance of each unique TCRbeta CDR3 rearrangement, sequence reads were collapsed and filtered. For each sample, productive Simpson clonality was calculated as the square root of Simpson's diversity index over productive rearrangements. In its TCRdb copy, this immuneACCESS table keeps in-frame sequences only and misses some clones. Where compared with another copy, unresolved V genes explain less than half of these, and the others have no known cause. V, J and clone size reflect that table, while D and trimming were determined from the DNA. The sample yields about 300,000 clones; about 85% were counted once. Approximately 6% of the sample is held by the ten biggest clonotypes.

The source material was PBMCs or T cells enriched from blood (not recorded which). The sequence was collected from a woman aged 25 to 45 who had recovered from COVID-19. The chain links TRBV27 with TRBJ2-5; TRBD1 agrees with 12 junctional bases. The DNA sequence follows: TGTGCCAGCAGTCACCGGGACAGGGGGCGAGAGACCCAGTACTTC. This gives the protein CASSHRDRGRETQYF.